These T cell receptor beta chains were read from a single sample in a study of cytomegalovirus exposure and HLA in healthy donors. This table comes from immunoSEQ multiplex PCR, and its TCRdb copy is limited to in-frame clones, with some not included. The sample yields fewer than 200,000 clones, 79% seen once. The sequenced sample consisted of PBMCs. The receptors shown here come from a man aged 35-49 years in good health and CMV-seronegative. The CDR3 runs from the conserved cysteine through the conserved F or W. The order of the fields is clone size, CDR3 length, D gene, V gene, J gene, CDR3 protein, CDR3 DNA. The D gene is left open where the match is weak. A clone size is listed for some rows: how often the clone was seen (once, few, many), or a class if it is expanded.

few,14,TRBD2,TRBV29-1,TRBJ2-2,CSVRLAGDTGELFF,TGCAGCGTCCGACTAGCGGGAGACACCGGGGAGCTGTTTTTT
-,18,TRBD1,TRBV19,TRBJ2-1,CASSIERRGTGLLDEQFF,TGTGCCAGTAGTATAGAGCGCCGCGGGACAGGGTTGCTCGATGAGCAGTTCTTC
-,12,-,TRBV9,TRBJ1-1,CASSPPYTEAFF,TGTGCCAGCAGCCCCCCTTACACTGAAGCTTTCTTT
-,15,-,TRBV23-1,TRBJ1-4,CASSQSRQVNEKLFF,TGCGCCAGCAGTCAATCCCGACAGGTTAATGAAAAACTGTTTTTT
-,14,-,TRBV18,TRBJ1-1,CASSPRELHTEAFF,TGTGCCAGCTCACCGCGCGAATTACACACTGAAGCTTTCTTT
-,17,TRBD2,TRBV27,TRBJ2-4,CASSFAGGPWTKNIQYF,TGTGCCAGCAGTTTTGCGGGAGGGCCTTGGACCAAAAACATTCAGTACTTC
-,15,TRBD1,TRBV28,TRBJ1-5,CASSFWTGGSQPQHF,TGTGCCAGCAGTTTTTGGACAGGGGGCAGTCAGCCCCAGCATTTT
-,15,TRBD2,TRBV9,TRBJ2-1,CASSVRLAAYNEQFF,TGTGCCAGCAGCGTTCGGCTAGCGGCCTACAATGAGCAGTTCTTC
few,13,TRBD2,TRBV7-9,TRBJ2-1,CASSSSSGRLGFF,TGTGCCAGCAGCTCTTCTAGCGGGAGGTTGGGGTTCTTC
-,13,-,TRBV25-1,TRBJ2-5,CASSDLAQETQYF,TGTGCCAGCAGTGATTTAGCGCAAGAGACCCAGTACTTC
-,16,TRBD2,TRBV28,TRBJ2-7,CASPPLAGSGGGEQYF,TGTGCCAGCCCCCCCTTAGCGGGATCGGGGGGGGGAGAGCAGTACTTC
-,16,-,TRBV10-3,TRBJ2-6,CAIRPVGSSGANVLTF,TGTGCCATCAGACCAGTCGGGAGCTCTGGGGCCAACGTCCTGACTTTC
once,16,TRBD2,TRBV5-4,TRBJ2-1,CASSLPGGRRPNEQFF,TGTGCCAGCAGCTTGCCGGGCGGGAGGAGGCCCAATGAGCAGTTCTTC
few,17,-,TRBV5-5,TRBJ2-1,CASSLIGLTRVNNEQFF,TGTGCCAGCAGCTTGATCGGGCTTACGAGGGTAAACAATGAGCAGTTCTTC
-,14,TRBD1,TRBV27,TRBJ2-3,CASSDRDHTDTQYF,TGTGCCAGCAGTGACAGGGACCACACAGATACGCAGTATTTT
-,21,TRBD1,TRBV7-6,TRBJ2-6,CASSPVPPPGQGGAGANVLTF,TGTGCCAGCAGCCCGGTCCCCCCTCCGGGACAGGGGGGCGCTGGGGCCAACGTCCTGACTTTC
-,12,-,TRBV28,TRBJ2-3,CASSLPPDTQYF,TGTGCCAGCAGCCTACCCCCAGATACGCAGTATTTT
once,15,TRBD2,TRBV19,TRBJ2-3,CASSIAASGADTQYF,TGTGCCAGTAGTATAGCGGCTAGCGGGGCAGATACGCAGTATTTT
-,12,-,TRBV7-9,TRBJ2-1,CASSSQGYEQFF,TGTGCCAGCAGCTCACAGGGATATGAGCAGTTCTTC
-,14,-,TRBV11-1,TRBJ2-6,CASSLGGRANVLTF,TGTGCCAGCAGCTTGGGGGGAAGGGCCAACGTCCTGACTTTC
few,15,TRBD1,TRBV27,TRBJ2-5,CASSLERGHQETQYF,TGTGCCAGCAGTTTGGAAAGGGGGCACCAAGAGACCCAGTACTTC
few,12,-,TRBV5-1,TRBJ1-4,CASSPGGEKLFF,TGCGCCAGCAGCCCTGGAGGAGAAAAACTGTTTTTT
few,14,TRBD1,TRBV6-1,TRBJ1-5,CASRLTGGNQPQHF,TGTGCCAGCAGGCTGACAGGGGGCAATCAGCCCCAGCATTTT
-,15,TRBD1,TRBV27,TRBJ1-1,CASSFPTGAGGVAFF,TGTGCCAGCAGTTTTCCGACAGGGGCCGGGGGAGTAGCTTTCTTT